Listed here is a single TCR beta chain. As yet, its antigen is unknown. This CDR3 region has 15 residues. The V end was cut by 4 bases, the J end by 1 base, with 14 bases between. From germline, CDR1 is SGHRS and CDR2 YFSETQ. Donors in the study were healthy people who gave bone marrow. Donors had nominal health at sampling but likely had unrecorded immune exposures. This entry comes from a study of cytomegalovirus exposure and HLA in healthy donors. Study-level points and caveats: Highly shared variants forming one cluster were likely a sequencing artifact. Being indistinguishable, some V segments were excluded, TRBV6-2 and TRBV6-3 among them.

Researchers ran the PCR with 60 Vbeta and 13 Jbeta primers. Generated by immunoSEQ multiplex PCR, the TCRdb table keeps only in-frame clones and is missing some. This sample carries over 150,000 clones, 75% to 90% of them seen once, and the ten largest clones take around 1.3%. Specimen: PBMCs. The chain links TRBV5-1 to TRBJ1-1; a possible D gene is TRBD1 (5 bases). The clonotype comes from a boy between 2 and 10 years old in good health and CMV-seronegative. In nucleotides, the CDR3 is TGCGCCAGCAGCCTTCCAGGGTTACGGAACACTGAAGCTTTCTTT. Translating gives CASSLPGLRNTEAFF.